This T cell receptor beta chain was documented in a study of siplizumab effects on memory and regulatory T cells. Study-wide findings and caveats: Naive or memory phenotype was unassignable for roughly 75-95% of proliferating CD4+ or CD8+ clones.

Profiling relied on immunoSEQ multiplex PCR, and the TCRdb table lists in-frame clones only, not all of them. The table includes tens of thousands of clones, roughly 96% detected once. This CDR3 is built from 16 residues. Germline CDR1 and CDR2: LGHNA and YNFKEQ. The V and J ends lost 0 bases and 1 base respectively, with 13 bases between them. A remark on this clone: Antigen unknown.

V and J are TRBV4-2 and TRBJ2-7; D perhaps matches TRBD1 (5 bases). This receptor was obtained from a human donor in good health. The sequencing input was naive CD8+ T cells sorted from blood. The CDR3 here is CASSQDVFQGSYEQYF. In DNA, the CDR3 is TGTGCCAGCAGCCAAGATGTGTTTCAGGGATCCTACGAGCAGTACTTC.